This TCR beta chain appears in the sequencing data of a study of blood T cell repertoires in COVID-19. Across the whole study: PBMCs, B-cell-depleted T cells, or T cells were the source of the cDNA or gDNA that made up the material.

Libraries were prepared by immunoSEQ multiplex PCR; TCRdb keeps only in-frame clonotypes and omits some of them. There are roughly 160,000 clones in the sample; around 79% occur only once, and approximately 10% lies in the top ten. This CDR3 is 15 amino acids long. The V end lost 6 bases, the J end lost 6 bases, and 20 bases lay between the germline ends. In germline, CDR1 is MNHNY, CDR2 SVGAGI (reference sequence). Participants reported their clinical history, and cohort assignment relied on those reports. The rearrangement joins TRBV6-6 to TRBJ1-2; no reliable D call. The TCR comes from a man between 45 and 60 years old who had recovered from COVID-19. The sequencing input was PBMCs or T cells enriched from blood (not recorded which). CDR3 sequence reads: CASSQTAGGGDGYTF. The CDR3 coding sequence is TGTGCCAGCAGCCAGACCGCGGGCGGAGGCGATGGCTACACCTTC.